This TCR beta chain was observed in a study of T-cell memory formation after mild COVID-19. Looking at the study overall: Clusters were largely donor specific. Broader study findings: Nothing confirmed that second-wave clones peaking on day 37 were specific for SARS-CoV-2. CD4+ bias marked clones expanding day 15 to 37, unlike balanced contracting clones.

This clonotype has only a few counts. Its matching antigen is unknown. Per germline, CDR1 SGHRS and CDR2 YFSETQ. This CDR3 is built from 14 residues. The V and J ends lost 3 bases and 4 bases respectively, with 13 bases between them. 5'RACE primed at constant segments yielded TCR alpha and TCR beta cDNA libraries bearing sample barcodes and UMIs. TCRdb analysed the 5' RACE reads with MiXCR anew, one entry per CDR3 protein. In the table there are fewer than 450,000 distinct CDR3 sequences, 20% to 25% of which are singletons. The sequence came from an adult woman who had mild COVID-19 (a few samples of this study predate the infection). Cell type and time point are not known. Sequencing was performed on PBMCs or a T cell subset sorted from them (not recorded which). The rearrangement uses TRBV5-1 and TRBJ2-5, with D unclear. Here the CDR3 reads CASSSTQVVETQYF. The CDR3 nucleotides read TGCGCCAGCAGCTCAACCCAGGTTGTAGAGACCCAGTACTTC.